This T cell receptor (beta chain) was sequenced during a study of blood T cell repertoires in COVID-19. Looking at the study overall: In each case, the material was cDNA or gDNA derived from T cells, B-cell-depleted T cells, or PBMCs.

TCRdb's copy holds only in-frame clones and misses some; the assay was immunoSEQ multiplex PCR. The sample holds some 90,000 clones; roughly 80% are singletons and the top ten take around 17%. This clone was observed many times. The V gene lost 0 bases and the J gene lost 0 bases, with 6 bases spanning the gap. Germline V CDR1 and CDR2: MRHNA, SNTAGT. The CDR3 extends over 16 amino acids. The V and J genes are TRBV6-4 and TRBJ2-6; no definite D call. The sample consisted of peripheral blood. This clonotype was obtained from a human donor in a cohort sampled during active COVID-19. The CDR3 DNA follows: TGTGCCAGCAGTGACTCGAGTCCCTCTGGGGCCAACGTCCTGACTTTC. Residues: CASSDSSPSGANVLTF.